This T cell receptor (beta chain) was documented in a study of T cells in Graves' hyperthyroidism and ophthalmopathy. The V gene's germline CDR1 is KGHDR and CDR2 SFDVKD. The CDR3 length is 17 residues. As for this clonotype: Compared with germline, one end of the junction differs, possibly owing to a read error.

Amplification of TCR beta CDR3 regions was performed using RNA transcripts as template. Using the HTBI primer set, a first-round RT-PCR was run on the TCR CDR3. TCRdb called the multiplex PCR reads again in MiXCR, with one record for every CDR3 protein. The sample yields hundreds of thousands of distinct CDR3 sequences, about two fifths seen once. The chain carries TRBV24-1 and TRBJ2-5; D might be TRBD1 (5 bases). Sequences were obtained from blood. This sequence was found in a young man with Graves' hyperthyroidism. CDR3 in DNA: TGTACCACCAGTGATTTGGGGCCCCAGGTGGGCCAAGAGACCCAGTACTTC. Translated, it gives CTTSDLGPQVGQETQYF.